Each of the 3 T cell receptor delta chains below was sequenced from the same sample in a study of Vδ1+ human thymocytes. Regarding the study as a whole: Highly polyclonal TRG and TRD repertoires with Gaussian CDR3 length distributions appeared in thymus.

Their recognized antigens are unknown. Sequences come from RNA converted to cDNA by reverse transcription. Multiplex PCR used pooled V-gene forward primers and a constant-region reverse primer to amplify CDR3s. TCRdb fed the multiplex PCR reads into CATT to redo clone calling. The sample lists 45,000 to 75,000 delta-chain clones; over 12% were seen once. The sample consisted of Vdelta1+ gamma-delta thymocytes from the thymus. The subset here: FACS-sorted CD3+ TCRalphabeta- TCRVdelta1+ TCRVdelta2- thymocytes. The source of these receptors is a girl under three years old who had congenital heart surgery.

A remark on this clone: At the DNA level, this CDR3 is encoded by other sequences in the same sample as well. The genes are TRDV1 and TRDJ1; TRDD3 matches 8 bases. The CDR3 is made up of 17 amino acids. V shed 0 bases and J 0 bases; nucleotides not matched to a gene: 6. Per the germline V gene, CDR1 is TSWWSYY and CDR2 is QGS. For the CDR3, the DNA is TGTGCTCTTGGGGAACTGCTAGGGGATACTTACACCGATAAACTCATCTTT. Translation: CALGELLGDTYTDKLIF.

The V gene is TRDV1, the J gene TRDJ1, with TRDD3 matching 7 bases. This CDR3 spans 19 amino acids. In germline, CDR1 is TSWWSYY, CDR2 QGS. Trimming removed 3 bases from V and 2 bases from J; junction bases left unmatched: 18. The CDR3 spells CALGEISYVSGGLTDKLIF. As DNA, the CDR3 is TGTGCTCTTGGGGAGATAAGCTACGTGTCTGGGGGGTTAACCGATAAACTCATCTTT.

The gene calls are TRDV1 and TRDJ1, with 12 bases fitting TRDD3. This CDR3 comprises 24 residues. Germline lookup yields CDR1 TSWWSYY and CDR2 QGS. Trimming cost V 0 bases and J 0 bases; bases outside gene matches: 23. The CDR3 region has the DNA TGTGCTCTTGGGGAACTAGGGCCCCACGGGGCCACTGGGGGATACAGAGGGCACACCGATAAACTCATCTTT. Translated: CALGELGPHGATGGYRGHTDKLIF.